This T cell receptor (beta chain) derives from a study of graft-versus-host responses after intestinal transplantation. With 3 bases removed from V and 6 bases from J, the gap between germline ends came to 10 bases. Germline loops: CDR1 SGHRS, CDR2 YFSETQ. The CDR3 has 13 residues. The protocol was immunoSEQ multiplex PCR, while the TCRdb copy is restricted to in-frame clones and leaves out a portion. This table holds roughly 56,000 clones, 90% to 95% found once. This sequence joins TRBV5-1 and TRBJ2-1; D ambiguous. The sequence was collected from a human patient who received an intestinal transplant, so some T cells may come from the graft donor. The specimen comprised PBMCs, sampled roughly 120 days after intestinal transplantation. This chain's CDR3 is CASSSDPGNEQFF. The CDR3 bases are TGCGCCAGCAGCTCAGACCCGGGCAATGAGCAGTTCTTC.